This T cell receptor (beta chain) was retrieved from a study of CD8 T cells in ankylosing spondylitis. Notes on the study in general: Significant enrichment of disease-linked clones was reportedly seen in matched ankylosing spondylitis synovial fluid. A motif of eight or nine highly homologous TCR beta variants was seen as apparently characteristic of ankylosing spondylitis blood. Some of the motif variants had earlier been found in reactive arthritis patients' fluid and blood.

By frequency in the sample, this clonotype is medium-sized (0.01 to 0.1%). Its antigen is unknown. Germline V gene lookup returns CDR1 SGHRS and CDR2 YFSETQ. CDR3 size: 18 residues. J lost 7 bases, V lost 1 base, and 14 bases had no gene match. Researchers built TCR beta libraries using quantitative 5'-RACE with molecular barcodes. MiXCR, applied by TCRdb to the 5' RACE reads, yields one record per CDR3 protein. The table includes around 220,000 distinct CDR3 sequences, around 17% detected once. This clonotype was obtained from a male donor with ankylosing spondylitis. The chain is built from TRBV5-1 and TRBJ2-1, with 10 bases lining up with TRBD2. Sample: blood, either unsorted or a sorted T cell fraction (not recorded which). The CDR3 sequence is CASSLRGSSGGQGNEQFF. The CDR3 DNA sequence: TGCGCCAGCAGCTTGAGGGGTTCTAGCGGGGGCCAGGGGAATGAGCAGTTCTTC.